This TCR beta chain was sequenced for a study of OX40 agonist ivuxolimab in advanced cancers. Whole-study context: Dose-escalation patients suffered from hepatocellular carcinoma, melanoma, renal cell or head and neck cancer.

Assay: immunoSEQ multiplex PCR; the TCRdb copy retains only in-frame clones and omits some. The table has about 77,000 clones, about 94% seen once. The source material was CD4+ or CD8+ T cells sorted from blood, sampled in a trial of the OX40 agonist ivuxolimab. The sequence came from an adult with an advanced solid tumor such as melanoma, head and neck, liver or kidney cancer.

The CDR3 sequence is CASSMGTVRVNTEAFF. The CDR3 DNA reads TGTGCCAGCAGCATGGGGACAGTGAGGGTGAACACTGAAGCTTTCTTT. The gene calls are TRBV7-9 and TRBJ1-1; 7 bases fit TRBD1. The length of the CDR3 is 16 residues. The germline V gene has CDR1 SEHNR and CDR2 FQNEAQ (reference sequence). V trimming: 5 bases; J trimming: 0 bases; junction bases outside the gene matches: 9.